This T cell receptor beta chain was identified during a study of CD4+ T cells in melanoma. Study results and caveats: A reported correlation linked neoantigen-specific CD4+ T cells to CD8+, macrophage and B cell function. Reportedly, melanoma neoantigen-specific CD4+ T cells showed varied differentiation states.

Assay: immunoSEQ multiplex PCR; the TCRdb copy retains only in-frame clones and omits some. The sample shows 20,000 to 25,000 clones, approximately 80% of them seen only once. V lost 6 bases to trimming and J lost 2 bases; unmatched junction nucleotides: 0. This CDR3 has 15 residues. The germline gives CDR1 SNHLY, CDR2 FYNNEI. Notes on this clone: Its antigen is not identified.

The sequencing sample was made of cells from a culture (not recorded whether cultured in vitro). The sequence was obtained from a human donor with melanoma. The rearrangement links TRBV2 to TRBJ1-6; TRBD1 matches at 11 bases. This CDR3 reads CASRGQGAYNSPLHF. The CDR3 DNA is TGTGCCAGCAGGGGACAGGGGGCCTATAATTCACCCCTCCACTTT. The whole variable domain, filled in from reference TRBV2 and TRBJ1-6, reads EPEVTQTPSHQVTQMGQEVILRCVPISNHLYFYWYRQILGQKVEFLVSFYNNEISEKSEIFDDQFSVERPDGSNFTLKIRSTKLEDSAMYFCASRGQGAYNSPLHFGNGTRLTVT.